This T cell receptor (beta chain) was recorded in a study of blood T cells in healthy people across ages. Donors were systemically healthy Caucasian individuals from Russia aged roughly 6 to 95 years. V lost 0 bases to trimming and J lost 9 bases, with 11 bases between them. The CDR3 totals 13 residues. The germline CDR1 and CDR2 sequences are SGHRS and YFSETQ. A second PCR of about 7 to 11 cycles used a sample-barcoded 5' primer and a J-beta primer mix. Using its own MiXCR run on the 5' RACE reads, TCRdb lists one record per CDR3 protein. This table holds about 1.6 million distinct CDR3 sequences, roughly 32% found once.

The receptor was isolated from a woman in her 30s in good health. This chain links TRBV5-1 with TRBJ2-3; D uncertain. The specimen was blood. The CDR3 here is CASSLAPQRTQYF. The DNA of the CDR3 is TGCGCCAGCAGCTTGGCTCCTCAAAGGACGCAGTATTTT. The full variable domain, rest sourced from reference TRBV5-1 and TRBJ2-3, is KAGVTQTPRYLIKTRGQQVTLSCSPISGHRSVSWYQQTPGQGLQFLFEYFSETQRNKGNFPGRFSGRQFSNSRSEMNVSTLELGDSALYLCASSLAPQRTQYFGPGTRLTVL.